Shown below are 6 T cell receptor beta chains from a single sample sequenced in a study of blood T cells in healthy people across ages. A second PCR, run for about 7 to 11 cycles, used a sample-barcoded 5' primer plus a J-beta primer mix. From the 5' RACE reads, TCRdb called clonotypes with MiXCR, one entry per CDR3 protein. This table has about 670,000 distinct CDR3 sequences, about 43% appearing once. The specimen was blood. Receptors were obtained from an elderly man in good health.

In the case of this clonotype: One junction end disagrees with the germline gene, perhaps due to a read error. V gene TRBV29-1 combines with J gene TRBJ2-1; D is unclear. Per germline, CDR1 SQVTM and CDR2 ANQGSEA. This CDR3 region has 11 residues. CDR3 protein: CSRVLGGERFF. In DNA, the CDR3 is TGCAGCCGAGTTCTGGGCGGTGAGCGGTTCTTC.

The V call is TRBV6-6, the J call TRBJ2-5; tentative D call: TRBD2 (6 bases). CDR1 MNHNY and CDR2 SVGAGI come from the germline V gene (reference sequence). This CDR3 is 12 amino acids long. V gave up 6 bases and J gave up 5 bases, with 10 bases separating them. This CDR3 reads CASRTSGETQYF. CDR3 coding DNA: TGTGCCAGCAGAACCAGCGGGGAGACCCAGTACTTC.

A note on this clonotype: This sequence may be a read error, since a much larger clone differs from it by one base. V is TRBV6-2 or TRBV6-3 and J is TRBJ2-1; D is unresolved. V shed 4 bases and J shed 12 bases, with 10 bases lying between them. The CDR3 totals 11 residues. Germline CDR1 and CDR2: MNHEY and SVGEGT. In DNA, the CDR3 is TGTGCCAGCAGTTCCGGCGTCTGGCAGTTCTTC. Translating gives CASSSGVWQFF.

There are a few counts of this clonotype. The CDR3 reads CASSLRLSYEQYF. The CDR3 DNA reads as TGTGCCAGCAGCCTGAGGTTATCCTACGAGCAGTACTTC. The chain is built from TRBV12-3 or TRBV12-4 and TRBJ2-7; D ambiguous. The CDR3 sequence is 13 residues long. V lost 6 bases, J lost 1 base, and 10 bases lay in between.

The rearrangement uses TRBV7-2 and TRBJ1-5, with TRBD1 matching 10 bases. V gave up 6 bases and J gave up 3 bases; unmatched junction bases: 5. CDR1 and CDR2 (germline): SGHTA, FQGNSA. This CDR3 region has 15 residues. CDR3 loop: CASSTDRGVNQPQHF. The CDR3, as DNA: TGTGCCAGCAGTACGGACAGGGGGGTCAATCAGCCCCAGCATTTT.

The chain combines TRBV2 with TRBJ2-4, with no clear D. Trimming cost V 3 bases and J 1 base, with 13 bases left between them. Germline V gives CDR1 SNHLY, CDR2 FYNNEI. The length of the CDR3 is 16 residues. The CDR3 coding sequence is TGTGCCAGCAGTGACTGGCAGACACCTGCCAAAAACATTCAGTACTTC. It yields the protein CASSDWQTPAKNIQYF.